This TCR beta chain was sequenced in a study of control samples from healthy donors and cancer patients. V trimming: 5 bases; J trimming: 3 bases; junction bases outside the gene matches: 6. This CDR3 region has 15 residues. Per the germline V gene, CDR1 is SGHTS and CDR2 is YDEGEE. Method: immunoSEQ multiplex PCR; TCRdb's copy keeps in-frame clones and lacks some. The table lists 70,000 or so clones, roughly 84% of them singletons. The receptor's source is a woman in her forties or fifties with lung cancer. The specimen was PBMCs. The J gene is TRBJ1-5, the V gene TRBV5-8; 9 bases fit TRBD1. The CDR3 nucleotides read TGTGCCAGCAGAACAGGGACAGGGTACAATCAGCCCCAGCATTTT. Translated, it gives CASRTGTGYNQPQHF. The full variable domain, rest sourced from reference TRBV5-8 and TRBJ1-5, is EAGVTQSPTHLIKTRGQQATLRCSPISGHTSVYWYQQALGLGLQFLLWYDEGEERNRGNFPPRFSGRQFPNYSSELNVNALELEDSALYLCASRTGTGYNQPQHFGDGTRLSIL.